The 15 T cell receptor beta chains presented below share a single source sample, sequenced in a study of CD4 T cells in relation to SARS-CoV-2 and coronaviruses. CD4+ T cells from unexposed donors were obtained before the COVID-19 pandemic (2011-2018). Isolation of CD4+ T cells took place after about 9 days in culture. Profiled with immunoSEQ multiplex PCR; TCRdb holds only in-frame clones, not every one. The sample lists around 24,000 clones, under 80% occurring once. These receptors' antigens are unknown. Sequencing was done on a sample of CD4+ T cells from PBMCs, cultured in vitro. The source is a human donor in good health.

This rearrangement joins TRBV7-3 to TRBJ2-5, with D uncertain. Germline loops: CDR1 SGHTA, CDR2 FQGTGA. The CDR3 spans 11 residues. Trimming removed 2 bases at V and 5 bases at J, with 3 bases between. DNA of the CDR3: TGTGCCAGCAGCTTATTGGAGACCCAGTACTTC. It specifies CASSLLETQYF.

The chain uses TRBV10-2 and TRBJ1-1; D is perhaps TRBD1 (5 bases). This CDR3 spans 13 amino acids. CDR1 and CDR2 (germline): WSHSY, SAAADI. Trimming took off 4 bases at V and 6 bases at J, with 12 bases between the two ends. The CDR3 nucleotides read TGCGCCAGCAGTGTCCAGGGTACGGCTGAAGCTTTCTTT. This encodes CASSVQGTAEAFF.

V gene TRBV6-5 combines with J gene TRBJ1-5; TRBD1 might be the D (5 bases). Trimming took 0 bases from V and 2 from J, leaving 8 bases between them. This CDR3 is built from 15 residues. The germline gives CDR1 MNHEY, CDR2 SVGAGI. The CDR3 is CASSYSQGGNQPQHF. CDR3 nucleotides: TGTGCCAGCAGTTACTCGCAGGGAGGCAATCAGCCCCAGCATTTT.

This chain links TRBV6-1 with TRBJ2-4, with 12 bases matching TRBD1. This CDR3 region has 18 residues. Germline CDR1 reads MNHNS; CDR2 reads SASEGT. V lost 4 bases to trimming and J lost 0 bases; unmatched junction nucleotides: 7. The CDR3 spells CASSGRDRGPVAKNIQYF. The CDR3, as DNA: TGTGCCAGCAGTGGGCGGGACAGGGGGCCGGTAGCCAAAAACATTCAGTACTTC.

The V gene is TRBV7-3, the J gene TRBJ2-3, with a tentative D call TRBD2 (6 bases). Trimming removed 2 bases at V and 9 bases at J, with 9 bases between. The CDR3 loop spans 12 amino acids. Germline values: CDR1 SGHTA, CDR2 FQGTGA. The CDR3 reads CASSLLAGTQYF. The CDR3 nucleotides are TGTGCCAGCAGCTTACTGGCGGGAACGCAGTATTTT.

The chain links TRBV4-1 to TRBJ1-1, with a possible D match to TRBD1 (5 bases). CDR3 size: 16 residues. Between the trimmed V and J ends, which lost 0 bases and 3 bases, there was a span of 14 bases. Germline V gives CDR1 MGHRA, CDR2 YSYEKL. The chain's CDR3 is CASSQDLGRVYTEAFF. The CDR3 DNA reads TGCGCCAGCAGCCAAGATCTAGGCAGGGTTTACACTGAAGCTTTCTTT.

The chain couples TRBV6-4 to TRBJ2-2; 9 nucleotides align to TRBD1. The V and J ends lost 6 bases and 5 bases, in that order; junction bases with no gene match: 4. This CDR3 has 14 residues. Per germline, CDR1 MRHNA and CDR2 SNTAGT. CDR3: CASRPGQGTGELFF. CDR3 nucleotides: TGTGCCAGCAGACCGGGACAGGGTACCGGGGAGCTGTTTTTT.

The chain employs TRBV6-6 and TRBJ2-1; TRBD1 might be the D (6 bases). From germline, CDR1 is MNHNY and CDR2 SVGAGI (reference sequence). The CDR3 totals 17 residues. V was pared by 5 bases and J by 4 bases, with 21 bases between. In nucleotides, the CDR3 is TGTGCCAGCAGTCTCTCTGACAACAGGGATCGGTACAATGAGCAGTTCTTC. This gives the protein CASSLSDNRDRYNEQFF.

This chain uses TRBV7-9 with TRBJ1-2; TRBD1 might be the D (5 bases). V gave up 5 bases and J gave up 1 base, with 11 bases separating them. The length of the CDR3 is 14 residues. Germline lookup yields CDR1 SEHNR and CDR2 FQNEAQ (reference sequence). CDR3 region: CASSPDIFNYGYTF. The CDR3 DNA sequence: TGTGCCAGCAGCCCGGACATATTTAACTATGGCTACACCTTC.

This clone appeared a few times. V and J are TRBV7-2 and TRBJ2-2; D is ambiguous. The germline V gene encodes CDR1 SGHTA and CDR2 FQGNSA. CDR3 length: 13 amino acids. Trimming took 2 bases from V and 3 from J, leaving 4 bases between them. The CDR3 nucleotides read TGTGCCAGCAGCTTACAGCACACCGGGGAGCTGTTTTTT. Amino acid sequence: CASSLQHTGELFF.

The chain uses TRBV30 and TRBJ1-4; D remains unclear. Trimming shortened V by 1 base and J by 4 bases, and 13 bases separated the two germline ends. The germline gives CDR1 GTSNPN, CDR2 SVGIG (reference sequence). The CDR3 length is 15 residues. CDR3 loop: CAWSGPTIDNEKLFF. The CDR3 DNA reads TGTGCCTGGAGTGGCCCAACAATTGATAATGAAAAACTGTTTTTT.

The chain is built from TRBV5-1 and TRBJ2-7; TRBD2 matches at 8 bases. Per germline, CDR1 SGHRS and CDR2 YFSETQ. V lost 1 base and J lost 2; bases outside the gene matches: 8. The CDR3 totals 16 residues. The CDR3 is CASSLSVLAGAYEQYF. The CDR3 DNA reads TGCGCCAGCAGCTTGAGCGTTCTAGCGGGCGCCTACGAGCAGTACTTC.

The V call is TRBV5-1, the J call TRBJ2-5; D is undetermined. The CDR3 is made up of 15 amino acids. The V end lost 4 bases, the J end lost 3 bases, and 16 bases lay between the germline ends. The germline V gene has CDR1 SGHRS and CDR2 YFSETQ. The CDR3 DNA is TGCGCCAGCAGCGCGTCGGTCCCTGGGGAAGAGACCCAGTACTTC. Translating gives CASSASVPGEETQYF.

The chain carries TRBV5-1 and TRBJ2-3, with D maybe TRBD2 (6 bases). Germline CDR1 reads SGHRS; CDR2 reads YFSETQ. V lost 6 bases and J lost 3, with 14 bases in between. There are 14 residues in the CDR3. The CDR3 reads CASNGGVLTDTQYF. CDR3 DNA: TGCGCCAGCAACGGGGGAGTTTTGACAGATACGCAGTATTTT.

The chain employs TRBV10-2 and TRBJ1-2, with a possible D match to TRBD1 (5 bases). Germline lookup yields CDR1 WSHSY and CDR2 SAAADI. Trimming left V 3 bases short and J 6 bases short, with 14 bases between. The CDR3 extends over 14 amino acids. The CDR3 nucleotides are TGCGCCAGCAGTGAACGGGGGGGAACTGATGGCTACACCTTC. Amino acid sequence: CASSERGGTDGYTF.